The rows below give T cell receptor beta chains drawn from one sample of a study of blood T cell repertoires in COVID-19. TCRdb's table, derived via immunoSEQ multiplex PCR, lists solely in-frame clones and lacks some. The data hold approximately 250,000 clones, with more than 75% observed a single time. The sample comprised peripheral blood. Receptors were obtained from a man between 35 and 55 years old with active or convalescent COVID-19. Each CDR3 is given with its conserved first and last residue. A D gene is named only where the DNA matches it firmly.

v_call,d_call,j_call,cdr3_aa
TRBV6-5,NA,TRBJ1-2,CASSQTRTAFYGYTF
TRBV19,NA,TRBJ1-5,CASSGLTGSNQPQHF
TRBV2,TRBD1,TRBJ1-5,CASSKGQVGQPQHF
TRBV5-1,TRBD1,TRBJ1-3,CASSSGQGSGNTIYF
TRBV6-2/TRBV6-3,NA,TRBJ1-1,CASSPRGGWTEAFF
TRBV11-3,TRBD1,TRBJ2-7,CASSSRQGDTYEQYF
TRBV6-6,NA,TRBJ2-2,CASRDTGELFF
TRBV28,TRBD1,TRBJ2-7,CATGTGGSYEQYF
TRBV6-5,NA,TRBJ2-3,CASGSGGSTDTQYF
TRBV5-1,TRBD2,TRBJ2-3,CASSVLAGGTDTQYF
TRBV2,TRBD2,TRBJ2-2,CASSSGVRTSGHEGDTGELFF
TRBV10-1,TRBD1,TRBJ2-7,CASSGTGIYEQYF
TRBV9,NA,TRBJ1-5,CASNLQGHSNQPQHF
TRBV9,NA,TRBJ2-6,CASSVAGSSGANVLTF
TRBV18,NA,TRBJ2-7,CASSPKGGDEQYF
TRBV3-1/TRBV3-2,NA,TRBJ2-2,CASSRTNPGTPNTGELFF
TRBV19,NA,TRBJ2-1,CASSTRPNEQFF
TRBV23-1,TRBD1,TRBJ1-2,CASSLRPRRQGPQINYGYTF
TRBV7-9,TRBD1,TRBJ1-6,CASNRQGKNSPLHF
TRBV6-4,NA,TRBJ1-1,CASSVSYMNTEAFF
TRBV7-9,TRBD1,TRBJ1-5,CASSLRGGTGIQPQHF
TRBV28,TRBD1,TRBJ1-2,CASSLGTGGGGYTF
TRBV7-9,TRBD2,TRBJ2-1,CASSYYGGAVYNEQFF
TRBV30,NA,TRBJ1-1,CAWGREAFF
TRBV5-1,NA,TRBJ2-5,CASSLVGYQETQYF
TRBV6-5,NA,TRBJ1-4,CASSWTAPSEKLFF
TRBV18,NA,TRBJ1-1,CASSPRVGGMNTEAFF
TRBV9,TRBD2,TRBJ2-3,CASSYRLAVDVGTQYF
TRBV6-1,NA,TRBJ1-2,CASSEDGRGANYGYTF
TRBV6-5,NA,TRBJ1-6,CASRKQAANSPLHF
TRBV29-1,NA,TRBJ1-1,CSVETGLNTEAFF
TRBV7-3,TRBD1,TRBJ2-1,CASSPGTGGYNEQFF
TRBV7-2,TRBD1,TRBJ1-5,CASSAGTGFGQPQHF
TRBV7-9,NA,TRBJ2-5,CASSPTGNQETQYF
TRBV7-8,TRBD2,TRBJ2-5,CASSRGGRETQYF
TRBV18,TRBD1,TRBJ1-6,CASSPSDRIFNSPLHF
TRBV5-1,TRBD1,TRBJ1-5,CASSIGQGQQPQHF
TRBV20-1,NA,TRBJ2-5,CSARVQETQYF
TRBV27,TRBD1,TRBJ1-1,CASFLGQGWGTEAFF
TRBV28,TRBD1,TRBJ1-3,CASIQFSGQGVFSGNTIYF
TRBV9,NA,TRBJ2-7,CASSPPRRSYEQYF
TRBV7-3,NA,TRBJ1-3,CASSSGPGSSGNTIYF
TRBV28,NA,TRBJ2-7,CASSRQLVAYEQYF
TRBV27,TRBD1,TRBJ2-2,CAGRQGDSGELFF
TRBV2,NA,TRBJ2-3,CASSDQFTDTQYF
TRBV10-3,TRBD1,TRBJ2-5,CAIRDRVGETQYF
TRBV19,TRBD2,TRBJ2-1,CASSIRGRTSGRNYNEQFF
TRBV5-1,TRBD2,TRBJ2-1,CATGTSGRNEQFF
TRBV4-1,TRBD1,TRBJ2-7,CASSQEGTGGYEQYF
TRBV19,TRBD1,TRBJ1-2,CASRTGGGGYGYTF
TRBV12-3/TRBV12-4,NA,TRBJ1-1,CASSLGMNTEAFF
TRBV9,TRBD2,TRBJ2-1,CASSGSGGAPDEQFF
TRBV7-3,TRBD1,TRBJ1-2,CASSLNRGQDGYTF